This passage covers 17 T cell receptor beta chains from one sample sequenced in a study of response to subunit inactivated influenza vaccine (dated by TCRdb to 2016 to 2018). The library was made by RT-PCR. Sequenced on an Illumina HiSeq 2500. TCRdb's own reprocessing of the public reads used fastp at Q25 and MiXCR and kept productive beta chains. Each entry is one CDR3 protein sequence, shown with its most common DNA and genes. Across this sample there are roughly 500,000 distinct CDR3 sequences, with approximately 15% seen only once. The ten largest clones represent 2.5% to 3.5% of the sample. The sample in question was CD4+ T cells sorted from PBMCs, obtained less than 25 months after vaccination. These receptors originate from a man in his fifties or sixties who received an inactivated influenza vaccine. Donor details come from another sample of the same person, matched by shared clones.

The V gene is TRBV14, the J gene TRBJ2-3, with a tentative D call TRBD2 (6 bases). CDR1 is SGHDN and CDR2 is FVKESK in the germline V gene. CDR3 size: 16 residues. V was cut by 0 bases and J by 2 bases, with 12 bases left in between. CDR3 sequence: CASSQDPGGNTDTQYF. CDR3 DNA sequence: TGTGCCAGCAGCCAAGATCCCGGGGGTAACACAGATACGCAGTATTTT. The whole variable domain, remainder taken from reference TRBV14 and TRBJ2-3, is EAGVTQFPSHSVIEKGQTVTLRCDPISGHDNLYWYRRVMGKEIKFLLHFVKESKQDESGMPNNRFLAERTGGTYSTLKVQPAELEDSGVYFCASSQDPGGNTDTQYFGPGTRLTVL.

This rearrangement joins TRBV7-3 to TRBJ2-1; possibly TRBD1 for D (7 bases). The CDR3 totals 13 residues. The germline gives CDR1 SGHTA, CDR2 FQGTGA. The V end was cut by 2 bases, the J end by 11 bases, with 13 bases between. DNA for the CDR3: TGTGCCAGCAGCTTAGACAGGGAGGCCCAGCAGTTCTTC. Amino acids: CASSLDREAQQFF.

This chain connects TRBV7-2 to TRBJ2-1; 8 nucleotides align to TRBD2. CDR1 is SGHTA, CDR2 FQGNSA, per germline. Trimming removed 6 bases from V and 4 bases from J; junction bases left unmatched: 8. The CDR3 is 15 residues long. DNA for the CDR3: TGTGCCAGCAGTCTGAGCGGGAGTAGATACAATGAGCAGTTCTTC. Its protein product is CASSLSGSRYNEQFF. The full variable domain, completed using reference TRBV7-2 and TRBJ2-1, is GAGVSQSPSNKVTEKGKDVELRCDPISGHTALYWYRQSLGQGLEFLIYFQGNSAPDKSGLPSDRFSAERTGGSVSTLTIQRTQQEDSAVYLCASSLSGSRYNEQFFGPGTRLTVL.

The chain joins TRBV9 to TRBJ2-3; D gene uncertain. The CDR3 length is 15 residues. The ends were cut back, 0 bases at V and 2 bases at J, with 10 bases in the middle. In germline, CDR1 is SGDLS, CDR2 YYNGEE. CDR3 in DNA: TGTGCCAGCAGCGTAGGACTCGCCCCCACAGATACGCAGTATTTT. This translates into CASSVGLAPTDTQYF.

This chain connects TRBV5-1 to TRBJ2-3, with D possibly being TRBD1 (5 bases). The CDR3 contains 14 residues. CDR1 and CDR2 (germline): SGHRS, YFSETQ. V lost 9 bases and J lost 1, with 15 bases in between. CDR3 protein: CATATAQRTDTQYF. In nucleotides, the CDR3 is TGCGCCACGGCGACAGCACAGCGCACAGATACGCAGTATTTT. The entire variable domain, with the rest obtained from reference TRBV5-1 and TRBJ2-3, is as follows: KAGVTQTPRYLIKTRGQQVTLSCSPISGHRSVSWYQQTPGQGLQFLFEYFSETQRNKGNFPGRFSGRQFSNSRSEMNVSTLELGDSALYLCATATAQRTDTQYFGPGTRLTVL.

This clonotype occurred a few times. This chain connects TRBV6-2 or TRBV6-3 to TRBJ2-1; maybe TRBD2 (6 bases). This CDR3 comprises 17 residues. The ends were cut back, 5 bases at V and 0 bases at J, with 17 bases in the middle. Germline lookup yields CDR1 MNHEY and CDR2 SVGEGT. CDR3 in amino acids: CASSHRAGFSSYNEQFF. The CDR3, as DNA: TGTGCCAGCAGTCACCGAGCGGGCTTTAGCTCCTACAATGAGCAGTTCTTC.

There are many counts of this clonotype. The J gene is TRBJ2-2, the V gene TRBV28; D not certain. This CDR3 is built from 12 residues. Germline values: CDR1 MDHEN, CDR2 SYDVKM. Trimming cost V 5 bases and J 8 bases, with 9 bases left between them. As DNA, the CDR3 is TGTGCCAGCAGTCCGAATGGTGGGGAGCTGTTTTTT. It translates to CASSPNGGELFF.

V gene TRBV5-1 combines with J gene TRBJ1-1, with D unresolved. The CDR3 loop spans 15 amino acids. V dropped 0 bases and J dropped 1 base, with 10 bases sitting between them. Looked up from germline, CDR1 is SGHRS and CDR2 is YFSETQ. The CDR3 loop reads CASSLAPDTNTEAFF. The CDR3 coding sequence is TGCGCCAGCAGCTTGGCCCCAGATACGAACACTGAAGCTTTCTTT. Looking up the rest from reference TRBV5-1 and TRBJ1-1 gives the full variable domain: KAGVTQTPRYLIKTRGQQVTLSCSPISGHRSVSWYQQTPGQGLQFLFEYFSETQRNKGNFPGRFSGRQFSNSRSEMNVSTLELGDSALYLCASSLAPDTNTEAFFGQGTRLTVV.

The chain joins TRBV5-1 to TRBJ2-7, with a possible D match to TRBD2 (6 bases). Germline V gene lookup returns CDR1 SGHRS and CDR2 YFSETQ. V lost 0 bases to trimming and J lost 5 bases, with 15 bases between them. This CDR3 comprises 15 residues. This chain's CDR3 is CASSLEGLSGNEQYF. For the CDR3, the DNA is TGCGCCAGCAGCTTGGAGGGACTGTCCGGAAACGAGCAGTACTTC.

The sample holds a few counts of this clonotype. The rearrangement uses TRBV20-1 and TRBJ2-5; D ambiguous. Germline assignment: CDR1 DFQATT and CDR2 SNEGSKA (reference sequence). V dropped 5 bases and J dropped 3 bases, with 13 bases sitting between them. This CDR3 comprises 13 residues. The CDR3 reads CSASGRIEETQYF. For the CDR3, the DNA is TGCAGTGCTTCCGGACGGATCGAAGAGACCCAGTACTTC.

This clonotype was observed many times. In DNA, the CDR3 is TGTGCCAGCATAGTCCCCAGGGAATCGGGTCAGCCCCAGCATTTT. Its translation is CASIVPRESGQPQHF. V gene TRBV21-1 combines with J gene TRBJ1-5. TRBV21-1 is annotated as a pseudogene. This CDR3 region has 15 residues.

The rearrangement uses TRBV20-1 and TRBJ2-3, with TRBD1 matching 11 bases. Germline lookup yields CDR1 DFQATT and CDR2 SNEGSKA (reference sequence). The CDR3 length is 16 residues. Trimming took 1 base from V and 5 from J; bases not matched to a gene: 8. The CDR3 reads CSARAGTGGRKDTQYF. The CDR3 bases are TGCAGTGCTAGAGCCGGGACAGGGGGGCGAAAAGATACGCAGTATTTT.

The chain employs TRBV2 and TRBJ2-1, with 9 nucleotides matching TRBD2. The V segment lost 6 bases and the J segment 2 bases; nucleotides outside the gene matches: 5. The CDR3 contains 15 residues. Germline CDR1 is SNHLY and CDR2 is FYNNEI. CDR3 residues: CASRDSSGAYNEQFF. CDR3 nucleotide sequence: TGTGCCAGCAGGGACTCTAGCGGGGCCTACAATGAGCAGTTCTTC.

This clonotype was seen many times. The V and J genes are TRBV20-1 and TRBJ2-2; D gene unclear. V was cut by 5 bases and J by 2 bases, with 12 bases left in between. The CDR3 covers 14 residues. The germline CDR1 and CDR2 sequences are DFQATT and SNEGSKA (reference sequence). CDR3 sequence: CSARLRQNTGELFF. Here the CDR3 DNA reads TGCAGTGCTCGACTCCGACAAAACACCGGGGAGCTGTTTTTT.

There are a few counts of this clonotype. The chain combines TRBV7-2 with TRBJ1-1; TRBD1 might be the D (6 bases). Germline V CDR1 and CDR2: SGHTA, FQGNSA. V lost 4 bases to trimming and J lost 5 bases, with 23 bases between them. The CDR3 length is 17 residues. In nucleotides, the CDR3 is TGTGCCAGCAGCTCTAGAGGTGGGAACGTGAGGGGGACTGAAGCTTTCTTT. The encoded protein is CASSSRGGNVRGTEAFF.

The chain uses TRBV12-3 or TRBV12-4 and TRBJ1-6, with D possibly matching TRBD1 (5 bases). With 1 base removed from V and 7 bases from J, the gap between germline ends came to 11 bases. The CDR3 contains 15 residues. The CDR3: CASSLDSGLNSPLHF. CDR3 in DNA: TGTGCCAGCAGTTTAGATTCGGGACTCAATTCACCCCTCCACTTT.

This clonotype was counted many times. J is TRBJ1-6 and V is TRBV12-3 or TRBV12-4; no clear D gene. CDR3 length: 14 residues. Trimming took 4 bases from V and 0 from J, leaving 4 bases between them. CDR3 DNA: TGTGCCAGCAGTTGGAGCTCCTATAATTCACCCCTCCACTTT. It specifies CASSWSSYNSPLHF.